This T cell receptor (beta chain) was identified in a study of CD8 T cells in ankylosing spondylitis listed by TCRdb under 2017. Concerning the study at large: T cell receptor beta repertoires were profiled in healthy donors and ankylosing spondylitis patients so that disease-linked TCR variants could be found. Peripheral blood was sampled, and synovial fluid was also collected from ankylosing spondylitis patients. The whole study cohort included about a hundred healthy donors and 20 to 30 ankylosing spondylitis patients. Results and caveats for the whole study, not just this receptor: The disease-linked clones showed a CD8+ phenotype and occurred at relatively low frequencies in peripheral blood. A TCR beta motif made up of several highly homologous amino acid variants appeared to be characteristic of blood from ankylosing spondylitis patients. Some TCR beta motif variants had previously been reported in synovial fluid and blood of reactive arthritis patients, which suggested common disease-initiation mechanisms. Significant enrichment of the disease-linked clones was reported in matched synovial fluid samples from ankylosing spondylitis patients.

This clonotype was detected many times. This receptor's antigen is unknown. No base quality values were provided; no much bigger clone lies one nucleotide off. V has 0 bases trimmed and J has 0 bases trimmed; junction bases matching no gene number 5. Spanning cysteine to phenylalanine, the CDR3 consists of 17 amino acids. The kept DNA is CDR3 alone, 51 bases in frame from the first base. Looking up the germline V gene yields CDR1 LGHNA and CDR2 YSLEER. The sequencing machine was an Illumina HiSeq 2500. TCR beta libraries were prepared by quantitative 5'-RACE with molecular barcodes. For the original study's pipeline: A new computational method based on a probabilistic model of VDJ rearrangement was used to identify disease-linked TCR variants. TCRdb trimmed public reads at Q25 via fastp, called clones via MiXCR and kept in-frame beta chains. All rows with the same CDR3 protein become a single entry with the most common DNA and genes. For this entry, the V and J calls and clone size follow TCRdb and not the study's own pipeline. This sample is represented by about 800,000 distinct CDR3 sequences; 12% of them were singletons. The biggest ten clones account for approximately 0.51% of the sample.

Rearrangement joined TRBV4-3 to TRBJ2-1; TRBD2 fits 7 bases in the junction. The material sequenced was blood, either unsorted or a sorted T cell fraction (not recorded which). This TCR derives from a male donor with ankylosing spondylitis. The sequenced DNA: TGCGCCAGCAGCCAAGAATGGACTAGATACTCCTACAATGAGCAGTTCTTC. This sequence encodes CASSQEWTRYSYNEQFF.